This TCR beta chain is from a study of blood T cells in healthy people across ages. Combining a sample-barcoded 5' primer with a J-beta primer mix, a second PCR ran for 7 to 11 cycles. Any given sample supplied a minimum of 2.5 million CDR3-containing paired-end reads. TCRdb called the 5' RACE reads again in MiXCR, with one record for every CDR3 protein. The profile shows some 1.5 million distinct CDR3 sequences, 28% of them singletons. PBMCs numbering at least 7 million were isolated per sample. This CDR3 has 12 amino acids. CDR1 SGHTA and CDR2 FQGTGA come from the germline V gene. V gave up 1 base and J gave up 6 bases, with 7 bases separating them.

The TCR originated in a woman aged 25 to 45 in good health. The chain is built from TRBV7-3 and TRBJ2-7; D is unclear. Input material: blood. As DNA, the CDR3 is TGTGCCAGCAGCTTAATGTCCGGCGAGCAGTACTTC. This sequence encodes CASSLMSGEQYF. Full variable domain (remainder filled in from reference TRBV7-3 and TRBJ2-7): GAGVSQTPSNKVTEKGKYVELRCDPISGHTALYWYRQSLGQGPEFLIYFQGTGAADDSGLPNDRFFAVRPEGSVSTLKIQRTERGDSAVYLCASSLMSGEQYFGPGTRLTVT.